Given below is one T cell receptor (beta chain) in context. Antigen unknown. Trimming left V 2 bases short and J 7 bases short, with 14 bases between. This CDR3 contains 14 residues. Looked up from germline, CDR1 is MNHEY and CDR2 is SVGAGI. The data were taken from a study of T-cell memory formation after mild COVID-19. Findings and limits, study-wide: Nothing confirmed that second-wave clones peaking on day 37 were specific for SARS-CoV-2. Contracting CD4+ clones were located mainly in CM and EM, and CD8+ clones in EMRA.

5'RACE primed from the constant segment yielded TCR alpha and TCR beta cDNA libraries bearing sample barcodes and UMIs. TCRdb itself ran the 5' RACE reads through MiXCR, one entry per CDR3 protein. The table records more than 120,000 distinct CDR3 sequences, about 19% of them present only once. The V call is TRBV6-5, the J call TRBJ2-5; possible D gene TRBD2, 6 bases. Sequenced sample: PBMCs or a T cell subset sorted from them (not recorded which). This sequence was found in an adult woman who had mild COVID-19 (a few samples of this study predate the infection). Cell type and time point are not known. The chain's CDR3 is CASSYPAGTRTQYF. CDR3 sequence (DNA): TGTGCCAGCAGTTACCCCGCAGGGACTCGGACCCAGTACTTC.